This TCR beta chain is drawn from a study of a mutant IDH1 vaccine in newly diagnosed glioma. Time point here: week 35, safety follow-up. Vaccinated patients received 300 ug of mutant IDH1 20-mer peptide per dose, with topical imiquimod. In germline, CDR1 is GTSNPN, CDR2 SVGIG (reference sequence). The length of the CDR3 is 13 residues. V shed 0 bases and J 6 bases; nucleotides not matched to a gene: 4. The table lists this clone with a few counts. Its antigen is not identified. Using immunoSEQ multiplex PCR, the repertoire was profiled, and TCRdb retains in-frame clones only, with some absent. Here the sample spans tens of thousands of clones, roughly 74% being singletons.

The sample was PBMCs, taken from a glioma patient whose treatment included an IDH1 peptide vaccine. This chain uses TRBV30 with TRBJ1-1, with TRBD1 identical over 7 bases. This receptor was identified in a middle-aged man with glioma. The CDR3, as DNA: TGTGCCTGGAGTGTGTCAGGGGGGGCTGAAGCTTTCTTT. Translation: CAWSVSGGAEAFF.